The present TCR beta chain was sequenced within a study of blood T cells in healthy people across ages. This clonotype was detected only a few times. PCR was performed a second time for roughly 7 to 11 cycles using a sample-barcoded 5' primer and a J-beta primer mix. From the 5' RACE reads, TCRdb called clonotypes with MiXCR, one entry per CDR3 protein. Altogether under 2,000,000 distinct CDR3 sequences are present, 49% being singletons, with the ten largest covering roughly 2.1%. The TCR comes from a woman aged 40 to 50 in good health. The sample consisted of blood.

The CDR3 DNA is TGTGCCAGCAGTTCACAGGATTCAAATTCACCCCTCCACTTT. Protein: CASSSQDSNSPLHF. J is TRBJ1-6 and V is TRBV12-3 or TRBV12-4, with D possibly matching TRBD1 (5 bases). V lost 4 bases to trimming and J lost 7 bases, with 11 bases between them. The CDR3 consists of 14 residues.